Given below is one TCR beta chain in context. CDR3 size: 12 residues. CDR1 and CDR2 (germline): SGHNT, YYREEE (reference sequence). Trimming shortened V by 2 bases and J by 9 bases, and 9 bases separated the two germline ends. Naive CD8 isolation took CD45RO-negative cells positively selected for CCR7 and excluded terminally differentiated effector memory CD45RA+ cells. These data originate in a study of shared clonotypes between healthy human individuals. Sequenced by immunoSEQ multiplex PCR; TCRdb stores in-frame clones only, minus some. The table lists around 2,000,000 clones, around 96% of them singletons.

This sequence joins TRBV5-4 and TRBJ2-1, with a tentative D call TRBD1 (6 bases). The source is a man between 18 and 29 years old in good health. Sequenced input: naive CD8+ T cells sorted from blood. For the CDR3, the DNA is TGTGCCAGCAGCTTCGGACAGACTGAGCAGTTCTTC. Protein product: CASSFGQTEQFF.